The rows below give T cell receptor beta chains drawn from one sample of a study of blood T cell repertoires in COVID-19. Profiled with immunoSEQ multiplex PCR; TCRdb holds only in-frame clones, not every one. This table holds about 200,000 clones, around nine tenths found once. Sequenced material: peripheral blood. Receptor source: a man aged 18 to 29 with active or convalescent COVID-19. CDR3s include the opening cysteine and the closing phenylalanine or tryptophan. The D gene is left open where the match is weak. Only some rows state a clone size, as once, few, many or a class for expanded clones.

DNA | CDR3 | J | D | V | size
TGCGCCAGCAGTACAGGGACATCCCGGGGTTGGAATGAAAAACTGTTTTTT | CASSTGTSRGWNEKLFF | TRBJ1-4 | - | TRBV5-1 | -
TGTGCCAGTAGTCCCAAATTAAGGGGCGGGGATGAAAAACTGTTTTTT | CASSPKLRGGDEKLFF | TRBJ1-4 | - | TRBV19 | once
TGTGCCAGCAGTTACTCCAGGACGAAGGGCCGGGGGAACACCGGGGAGCTGTTTTTT | CASSYSRTKGRGNTGELFF | TRBJ2-2 | - | TRBV6-2/TRBV6-3 | -
TGTGCCAGCAGCTCCCCGGAGCGGTATGGCTACACCTTC | CASSSPERYGYTF | TRBJ1-2 | - | TRBV7-9 | -
TGTGCCAGCAGCTCCACTAGCGGGGGAGAGACCCAGTACTTC | CASSSTSGGETQYF | TRBJ2-5 | TRBD2 | TRBV7-9 | few
TGTGCCATCCGCGACTTTGAGGCAGATACGCAGTATTTT | CAIRDFEADTQYF | TRBJ2-3 | - | TRBV10-3 | few
TGTGCCTGGAGTAGCCCAGGGGGGTACGAGCAGTACTTC | CAWSSPGGYEQYF | TRBJ2-7 | - | TRBV30 | -
TGTGCCAGCAGCCCCCGGGAGGGGGTCAATGAGCAGTTCTTC | CASSPREGVNEQFF | TRBJ2-1 | TRBD2 | TRBV7-6 | -
TGTGCCAGCAGCCAAGATCGGTATCAGCCCCAGCATTTT | CASSQDRYQPQHF | TRBJ1-5 | - | TRBV3-1/TRBV3-2 | -
TGTGCCAGTACCCCGACAGGGGGCTATGGCTACACCTTC | CASTPTGGYGYTF | TRBJ1-2 | TRBD1 | TRBV19 | -
TGTGCCAGCAGAGTGAGCGGGGGGACCTACAATGAGCAGTTCTTC | CASRVSGGTYNEQFF | TRBJ2-1 | TRBD2 | TRBV11-2 | -
TGTGCCAGCAGTGAAGACAGGAGCTCCTACAATGAGCAGTTCTTC | CASSEDRSSYNEQFF | TRBJ2-1 | - | TRBV2 | -
TGTGCCAGCAGCCGACAGGAGAACACTGAAGCTTTCTTT | CASSRQENTEAFF | TRBJ1-1 | - | TRBV12-3/TRBV12-4 | -
TGTGCCTGGAGTCCAGGGGATGGCTACACCTTC | CAWSPGDGYTF | TRBJ1-2 | - | TRBV30 | few
TGTGCCAGCAGGAGGCGTACTACCACAGATACGCAGTATTTT | CASRRRTTTDTQYF | TRBJ2-3 | - | TRBV28 | -
TGTGCCAGCAGTCTCGGGACAGGGATTGGGGAGCCCCAGCATTTT | CASSLGTGIGEPQHF | TRBJ1-5 | TRBD1 | TRBV3-1/TRBV3-2 | -
TGTGCCTGGGGGCGGTTATTGGAGACCCAGTACTTC | CAWGRLLETQYF | TRBJ2-5 | - | TRBV30 | -
TGTGCCAGCAGCCAAGGGCCAGGGAACTATGGCTACACCTTC | CASSQGPGNYGYTF | TRBJ1-2 | - | TRBV3-1/TRBV3-2 | -
TGCGCCAGCAGTCACCCCGGGACTATTTACGAGCAGTACTTC | CASSHPGTIYEQYF | TRBJ2-7 | TRBD2 | TRBV23-1 | -
TGTGCCAGCAGCACCCCCCGGGATACGCAGTATTTT | CASSTPRDTQYF | TRBJ2-3 | - | TRBV6-5 | -
TGTGCCAGCAGTGCCCCCAGGGGGCGTGGGGCCAACGTCCTGACTTTC | CASSAPRGRGANVLTF | TRBJ2-6 | TRBD1 | TRBV6-1 | -
TGTGCCAGCAGTGTGATTGGGGCGTCAACTGGCACAGATACGCAGTATTTT | CASSVIGASTGTDTQYF | TRBJ2-3 | - | TRBV25-1 | -
TGTGCCAGCAGTCCCGGGACTAGCGAGAACAATGAGCAGTTCTTC | CASSPGTSENNEQFF | TRBJ2-1 | TRBD2 | TRBV6-2/TRBV6-3 | -
TGTGCCAGCAGTTTAGCACAGGGTGATGGCTACACCTTC | CASSLAQGDGYTF | TRBJ1-2 | - | TRBV12-3/TRBV12-4 | -
TGTGCCAGCAGCCTCGGGACAGGGGGCTTTCAGCCCCAGCATTTT | CASSLGTGGFQPQHF | TRBJ1-5 | TRBD1 | TRBV4-2 | few
TGTGCCAGCAGCCAAGTGACAGGGGGCCAAGAGACCCAGTACTTC | CASSQVTGGQETQYF | TRBJ2-5 | TRBD1 | TRBV3-1/TRBV3-2 | -
TGTGCCAGCAGTGAATATGGGGGAGGCGATGAGCAGTTCTTC | CASSEYGGGDEQFF | TRBJ2-1 | - | TRBV25-1 | -
TGTGCCACACAGGATGGGACTAGCGGCCACAATGAGCAGTTCTTC | CATQDGTSGHNEQFF | TRBJ2-1 | TRBD2 | TRBV2 | -
TGTGCCAGCAGCGAGGCAGAGTATAATTCACCCCTCCACTTT | CASSEAEYNSPLHF | TRBJ1-6 | - | TRBV6-5 | -
TGTGCCAGCAGCGTAGTGAGCGAGGGAGGTTCACCCCTCCACTTT | CASSVVSEGGSPLHF | TRBJ1-6 | - | TRBV9 | few
TGTGCCAGCAGCACACGACAGGGGGCGGATACGCAGTATTTT | CASSTRQGADTQYF | TRBJ2-3 | TRBD1 | TRBV7-9 | -
TGTGCCAGCAGCTTAGCGCTGACGACAGAGTACGAGCAGTACTTC | CASSLALTTEYEQYF | TRBJ2-7 | - | TRBV7-2 | -
TGTGCCAGCAGCTTAGGAGCTAACTATGGCTACACCTTC | CASSLGANYGYTF | TRBJ1-2 | - | TRBV7-2 | -
TGTGCCAGCAGTTACTCCGGGGGAGGGCCGTTTGAGCAGTACTTC | CASSYSGGGPFEQYF | TRBJ2-7 | TRBD2 | TRBV6-5 | -
TGTGCCAGCAGCTTGACCAGAGGGTACGAGCAGTACTTC | CASSLTRGYEQYF | TRBJ2-7 | - | TRBV5-5 | -
TGTGCCAGCGGGTACGAAGGGACTAACACTGAAGCTTTCTTT | CASGYEGTNTEAFF | TRBJ1-1 | - | TRBV3-1/TRBV3-2 | -
TGTGCCAGCTCACCTCCCGGCTACGAGCAGTACTTC | CASSPPGYEQYF | TRBJ2-7 | - | TRBV18 | once
TGTGCCAGCAGTGCCCGGGGGGGGTCCGGCTACACCTTC | CASSARGGSGYTF | TRBJ1-2 | - | TRBV6-2/TRBV6-3 | -
TGTGCCACCTCCTCAGTTAGCAATCAGCCCCAGCATTTT | CATSSVSNQPQHF | TRBJ1-5 | - | TRBV7-2 | -
TGTGCCAGCAGCTTATTGACAGCTAGCACAGATACGCAGTATTTT | CASSLLTASTDTQYF | TRBJ2-3 | - | TRBV11-1 | -
TGCGCCAGCAGCGTGGACAGGGGGAACACTGAAGCTTTCTTT | CASSVDRGNTEAFF | TRBJ1-1 | TRBD1 | TRBV5-1 | -
TGTGCCAGCACCGGAGACCCGGGACAGGGGTTGGAGACCCAGTACTTC | CASTGDPGQGLETQYF | TRBJ2-5 | TRBD1 | TRBV25-1 | -
TGCAGCGTTGAAAAAGGGGCGATTGGCACTGAAGCTTTCTTT | CSVEKGAIGTEAFF | TRBJ1-1 | - | TRBV29-1 | -
TGTGCCAGCAGCCCGGGACTAGCGGAGACAAACAATGAGCAGTTCTTC | CASSPGLAETNNEQFF | TRBJ2-1 | TRBD2 | TRBV11-2 | -
TGTGCCAGCTCACCGGAGCTAGCCAAAAACATTCAGTACTTC | CASSPELAKNIQYF | TRBJ2-4 | - | TRBV18 | -
TGTGCCACCAGCAGAGTAGGGGGCCAGAACCTCAACTATGGCTACACCTTC | CATSRVGGQNLNYGYTF | TRBJ1-2 | TRBD1 | TRBV15 | once
TGTGCCAGCAGCTTACTGAGCGGGCTTAACTCTGGAAACACCATATATTTT | CASSLLSGLNSGNTIYF | TRBJ1-3 | - | TRBV7-2 | -
TGTGCCAGCAGCCTCGGGGTGACTAGCGGGAGTCGAGAGACCCAGTACTTC | CASSLGVTSGSRETQYF | TRBJ2-5 | TRBD2 | TRBV7-2 | once
TGCGCCAGCAGCTTAGTAATGCGGGGGAACACAGATACGCAGTATTTT | CASSLVMRGNTDTQYF | TRBJ2-3 | TRBD2 | TRBV5-1 | -